This T cell receptor beta chain was observed in a study of OX40 agonist ivuxolimab in advanced cancers. Overall study context: Across the patients, intravenous ivuxolimab was delivered every 2 weeks at 0.01 to 10 mg/kg.

The method was immunoSEQ multiplex PCR; TCRdb's version includes in-frame clones alone and lacks a portion of them. The table records under 45,000 clones, approximately 75% of them present only once. The CDR3 covers 15 residues. V was shortened by 5 bases and J by 7 bases, with 21 bases between the two germline ends. Germline CDR1 is SGHNT and CDR2 is YYREEE (reference sequence). Prior autoimmune disease or systemic immunosuppression barred patients. Comment on this clone: This clone may be a read error of a much larger clone one base away.

Source: CD4+ or CD8+ T cells sorted from blood, taken in a trial of the OX40 agonist ivuxolimab. The receptor was derived from an adult with an advanced solid tumor such as melanoma, head and neck, liver or kidney cancer. This chain connects TRBV5-4 to TRBJ1-1, with unresolved D. CDR3 protein: CASRDLGRLDIEAFF. The CDR3 DNA is TGTGCCAGCAGAGACCTCGGGCGCCTCGACATTGAAGCTTTCTTT.